This TCR beta chain was recovered during a study of cytomegalovirus exposure and HLA in healthy donors. Germline assignment: CDR1 SGHTA and CDR2 FQGNSA. This CDR3 has 13 amino acids. With 5 bases removed from V and 2 bases from J, the gap between germline ends came to 7 bases. It was with 60 Vbeta and 13 Jbeta primers that the PCR ran. The repertoire was sequenced with immunoSEQ multiplex PCR; TCRdb's copy has only in-frame clones and lacks some. The data contain nearly 200,000 clones, roughly 80% of them seen just once; the ten biggest clones take up approximately 2%. This chain uses TRBV7-2 with TRBJ2-1; no clear D gene. This TCR came from a woman under 40 in good health and CMV-seropositive. The material sequenced was PBMCs. The CDR3 region is CASSRNTYNEQFF. As DNA, the CDR3 is TGTGCCAGCAGCCGAAACACCTACAATGAGCAGTTCTTC.